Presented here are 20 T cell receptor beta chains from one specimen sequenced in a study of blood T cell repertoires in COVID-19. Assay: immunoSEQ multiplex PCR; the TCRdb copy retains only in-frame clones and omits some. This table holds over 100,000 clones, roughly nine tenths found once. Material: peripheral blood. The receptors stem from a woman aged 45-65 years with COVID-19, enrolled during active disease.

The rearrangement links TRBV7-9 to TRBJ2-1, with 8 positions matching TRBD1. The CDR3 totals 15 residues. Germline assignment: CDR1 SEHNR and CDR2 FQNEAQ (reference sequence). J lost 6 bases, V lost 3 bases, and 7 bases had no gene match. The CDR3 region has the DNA TGTGCCAGCAGCTTCCGACAGGGGAGAAGCAATGAGCAGTTCTTC. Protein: CASSFRQGRSNEQFF.

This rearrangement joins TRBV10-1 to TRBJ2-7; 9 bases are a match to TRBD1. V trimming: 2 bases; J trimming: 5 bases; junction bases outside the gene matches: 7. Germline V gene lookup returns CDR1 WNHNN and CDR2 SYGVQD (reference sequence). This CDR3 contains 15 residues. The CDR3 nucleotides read TGCGCCAGCAGTGAGGGTGGGGACAGGGTCCACGAGCAGTACTTC. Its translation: CASSEGGDRVHEQYF.

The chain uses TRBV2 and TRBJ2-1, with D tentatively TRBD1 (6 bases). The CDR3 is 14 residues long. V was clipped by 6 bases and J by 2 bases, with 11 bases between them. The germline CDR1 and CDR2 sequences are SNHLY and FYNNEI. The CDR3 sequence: CASRRQEPYNEQFF. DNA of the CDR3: TGTGCCAGCAGACGACAGGAACCCTACAATGAGCAGTTCTTC. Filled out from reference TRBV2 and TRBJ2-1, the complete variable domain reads EPEVTQTPSHQVTQMGQEVILRCVPISNHLYFYWYRQILGQKVEFLVSFYNNEISEKSEIFDDQFSVERPDGSNFTLKIRSTKLEDSAMYFCASRRQEPYNEQFFGPGTRLTVL.

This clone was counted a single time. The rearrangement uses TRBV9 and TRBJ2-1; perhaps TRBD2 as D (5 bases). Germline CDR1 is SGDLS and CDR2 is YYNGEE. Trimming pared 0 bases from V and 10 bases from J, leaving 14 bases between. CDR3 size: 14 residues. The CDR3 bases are TGTGCCAGCAGCGTAGAAGCGGCTGGCAACGAGCAGTTCTTC. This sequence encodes CASSVEAAGNEQFF.

The CDR3 DNA follows: TGTGCCAGCAGCTTAGCTCTCTGGACAGCTGAAGAGACCCAGTACTTC. It yields the protein CASSLALWTAEETQYF. The chain carries TRBV11-1 and TRBJ2-5, with D possibly TRBD1 on 6 matching bases. Germline assignment: CDR1 SGHAT and CDR2 FQDESV (reference sequence). CDR3 size: 16 residues. V lost 0 bases, J lost 3 bases, and 14 bases lay in between.

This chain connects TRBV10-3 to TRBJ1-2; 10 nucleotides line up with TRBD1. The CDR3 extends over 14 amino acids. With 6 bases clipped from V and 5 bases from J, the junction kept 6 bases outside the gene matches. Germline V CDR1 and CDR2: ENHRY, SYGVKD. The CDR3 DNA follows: TGTGCCATCAGACGGGACAGGGGAACATATGGCTACACCTTC. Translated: CAIRRDRGTYGYTF.

CDR3 protein: CSVEIRYTDTQYF. CDR3 DNA: TGCAGCGTTGAAATCAGATACACAGATACGCAGTATTTT. This chain links TRBV29-1 with TRBJ2-3; the D is unclear. The CDR3 runs to 13 residues. V was pared by 2 bases and J by 2 bases, with 8 bases between. Germline CDR1 and CDR2: SQVTM and ANQGSEA.

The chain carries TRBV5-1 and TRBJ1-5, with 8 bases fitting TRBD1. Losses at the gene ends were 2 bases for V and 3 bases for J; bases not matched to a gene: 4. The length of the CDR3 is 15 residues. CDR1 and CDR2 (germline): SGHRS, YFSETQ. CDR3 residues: CASSLDRGPNQPQHF. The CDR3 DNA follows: TGCGCCAGCAGCTTAGACAGGGGTCCCAATCAGCCCCAGCATTTT.

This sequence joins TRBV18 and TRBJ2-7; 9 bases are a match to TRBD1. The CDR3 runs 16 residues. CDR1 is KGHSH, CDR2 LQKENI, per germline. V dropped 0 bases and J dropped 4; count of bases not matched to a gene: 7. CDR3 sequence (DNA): TGTGCCAGCTCACCACCGCGGGACAGGGAACAATACGAGCAGTACTTC. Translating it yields CASSPPRDREQYEQYF. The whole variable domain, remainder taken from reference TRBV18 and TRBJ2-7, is NAGVMQNPRHLVRRRGQEARLRCSPMKGHSHVYWYRQLPEEGLKFMVYLQKENIIDESGMPKERFSAEFPKEGPSILRIQQVVRGDSAAYFCASSPPRDREQYEQYFGPGTRLTVT.

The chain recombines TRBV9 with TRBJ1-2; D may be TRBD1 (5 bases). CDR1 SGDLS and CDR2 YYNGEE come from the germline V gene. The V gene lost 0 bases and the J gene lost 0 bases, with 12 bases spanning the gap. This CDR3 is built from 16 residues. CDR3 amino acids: CASSVAARAANYGYTF. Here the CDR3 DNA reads TGTGCCAGCAGCGTAGCGGCCAGGGCAGCTAACTATGGCTACACCTTC.

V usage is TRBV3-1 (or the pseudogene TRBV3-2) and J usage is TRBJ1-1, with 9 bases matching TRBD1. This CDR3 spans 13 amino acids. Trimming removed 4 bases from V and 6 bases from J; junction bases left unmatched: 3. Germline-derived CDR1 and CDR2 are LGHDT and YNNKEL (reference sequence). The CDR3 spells CASSRRQGAEAFF. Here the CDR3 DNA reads TGTGCCAGCAGCCGGCGACAGGGGGCTGAAGCTTTCTTT.

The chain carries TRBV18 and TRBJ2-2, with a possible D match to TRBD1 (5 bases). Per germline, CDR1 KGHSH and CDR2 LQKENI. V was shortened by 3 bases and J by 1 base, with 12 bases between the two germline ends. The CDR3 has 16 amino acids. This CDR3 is CASSPLGHLNTGELFF. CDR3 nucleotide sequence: TGTGCCAGCTCACCGCTGGGGCATCTGAACACCGGGGAGCTGTTTTTT.

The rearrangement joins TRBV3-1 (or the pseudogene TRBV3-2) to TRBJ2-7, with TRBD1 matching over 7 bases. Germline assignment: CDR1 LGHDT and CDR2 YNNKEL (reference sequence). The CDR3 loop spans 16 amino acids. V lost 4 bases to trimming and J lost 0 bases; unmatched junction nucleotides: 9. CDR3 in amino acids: CASSPTGSASSYEQYF. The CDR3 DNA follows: TGTGCCAGCAGCCCGACAGGGTCCGCGAGCTCCTACGAGCAGTACTTC.

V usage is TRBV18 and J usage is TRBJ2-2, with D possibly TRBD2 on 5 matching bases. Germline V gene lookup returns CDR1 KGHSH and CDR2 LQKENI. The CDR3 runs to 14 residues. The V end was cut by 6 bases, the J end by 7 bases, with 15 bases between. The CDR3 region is CASSPGSSNGELFF. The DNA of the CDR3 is TGTGCCAGCTCTCCGGGATCCAGTAACGGGGAGCTGTTTTTT. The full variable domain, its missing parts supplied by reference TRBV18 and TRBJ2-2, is NAGVMQNPRHLVRRRGQEARLRCSPMKGHSHVYWYRQLPEEGLKFMVYLQKENIIDESGMPKERFSAEFPKEGPSILRIQQVVRGDSAAYFCASSPGSSNGELFFGEGSRLTVL.

The CDR3 protein is CASQGGEWSEQYF. CDR3 coding DNA: TGTGCCAGCCAGGGCGGGGAGTGGAGCGAGCAGTACTTC. The chain joins TRBV28 to TRBJ2-7, with D possibly being TRBD2 (6 bases). The CDR3 loop spans 13 amino acids. Trimming pared 8 bases from V and 6 bases from J, leaving 17 bases between. Germline CDR1 and CDR2: MDHEN and SYDVKM.

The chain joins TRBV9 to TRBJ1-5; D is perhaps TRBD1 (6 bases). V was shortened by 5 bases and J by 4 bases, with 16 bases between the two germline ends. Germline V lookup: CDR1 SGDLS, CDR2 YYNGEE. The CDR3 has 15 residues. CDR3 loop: CASSRIAGANQPQHF. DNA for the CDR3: TGTGCCAGCAGTCGAATCGCAGGGGCTAATCAGCCCCAGCATTTT.

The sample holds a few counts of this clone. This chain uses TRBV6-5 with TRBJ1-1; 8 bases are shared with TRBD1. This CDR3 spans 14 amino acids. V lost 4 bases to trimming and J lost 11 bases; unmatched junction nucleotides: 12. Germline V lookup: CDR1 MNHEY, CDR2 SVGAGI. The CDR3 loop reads CASSSNGRTGRAFF. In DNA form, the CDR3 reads TGTGCCAGCAGTTCCAATGGACGGACAGGGCGCGCTTTCTTT.

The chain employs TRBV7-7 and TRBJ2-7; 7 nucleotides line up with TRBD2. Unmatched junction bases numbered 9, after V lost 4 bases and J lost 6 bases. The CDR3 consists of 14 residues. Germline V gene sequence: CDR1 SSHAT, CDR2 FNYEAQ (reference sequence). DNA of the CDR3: TGTGCCAGCAGCTCCTCACCGGGGGGAGCCGAGCAGTACTTC. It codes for CASSSSPGGAEQYF.

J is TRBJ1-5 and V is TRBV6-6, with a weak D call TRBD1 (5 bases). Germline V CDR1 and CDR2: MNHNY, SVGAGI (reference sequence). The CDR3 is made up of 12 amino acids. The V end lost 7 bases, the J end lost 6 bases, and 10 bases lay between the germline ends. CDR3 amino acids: CASTGPSQPQHF. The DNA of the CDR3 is TGTGCCAGCACAGGGCCGTCTCAGCCCCAGCATTTT.

CDR3: CASSWSLGEKLFF. The CDR3 DNA sequence: TGTGCCAGCAGCTGGTCCCTCGGTGAAAAACTGTTTTTT. This sequence joins TRBV27 and TRBJ1-4; D unresolved. Per germline, CDR1 MNHEY and CDR2 SMNVEV (reference sequence). This CDR3 is 13 amino acids long. V lost 6 bases and J 7 bases, leaving 12 bases between the germline ends.